One sample yielded the 27 T cell receptor beta chains listed below, sequenced in a study of vaccination and CD4 T cells after COVID-19. Cultured CD4+ T cell DNA was sequenced using the Oncomine TCR Beta short-read assay. TCRdb re-analysed the PCR reads in MiXCR, keeping a single row per CDR3 protein. In the table there are 14,000 or so distinct CDR3 sequences, roughly 29% of which are singletons. As to treatment: roughly 11-day PBMC culture with coronavirus spike peptide pools or control peptides (ViraFEST assay). Which antigens these TCRs recognize remains unknown. The sample comprised cultured CD4+ T cells from blood. The receptors were sampled from a human donor with COVID-19.

This chain uses TRBV28 with TRBJ2-5; possibly TRBD1 or TRBD2 for D (5 bases each). From germline, CDR1 is MDHEN and CDR2 SYDVKM. Trimming took 8 bases from V and 5 from J, leaving 12 bases between them. This CDR3 is built from 12 residues. The CDR3 region has the DNA TGTGCCAGCCGGGGCGTTCCGGAGACCCAGTACTTC. This gives the protein CASRGVPETQYF.

The chain's CDR3 is CASSLQGGGELFF. The CDR3 DNA is TGTGCCAGCAGCTTACAGGGCGGTGGGGAGCTGTTTTTT. V and J are TRBV7-2 and TRBJ2-2; D possibly corresponds to TRBD1 (5 bases). Trimming took off 2 bases at V and 8 bases at J, with 9 bases between the two ends. Germline assignment: CDR1 SGHTA and CDR2 FQGNSA. The CDR3 runs 13 residues.

This clonotype has more than one count but fewer than ten. The CDR3 region has the DNA TGTGCCAGCAGTCTAGGGGTCTCCGGGGCCAACGTCCTGACTTTC. Translating gives CASSLGVSGANVLTF. J is TRBJ2-6 and V is TRBV6-1; D is possibly TRBD1 (5 bases). Germline CDR1 reads MNHNS; CDR2 reads SASEGT. Trimming took off 5 bases at V and 4 bases at J, with 12 bases between the two ends. The CDR3 length is 15 residues.

The J gene is TRBJ2-5, the V gene TRBV20-1; unclear D gene. The CDR3 length is 10 residues. Between the trimmed V and J ends, which lost 6 bases and 2 bases, there was a span of 4 bases. CDR1 is DFQATT, CDR2 SNEGSKA, per germline (reference sequence). The CDR3 nucleotides read TGCAGTGCCGATCAAGAGACCCAGTACTTC. Protein product: CSADQETQYF.

V and J are TRBV6-1 and TRBJ1-3; 10 bases fit TRBD1. This CDR3 is 13 amino acids long. From germline, CDR1 is MNHNS and CDR2 SASEGT. V lost 5 bases to trimming and J lost 7 bases; unmatched junction nucleotides: 2. CDR3 sequence reads: CASSLGQGNTIYF. The CDR3 nucleotides read TGTGCCAGCAGTCTGGGACAGGGGAACACCATATATTTT.

The DNA for the CDR3 is TGCGCCAGCAGCAAGGAGGGGGGCATGAACACTGAAGCTTTCTTT. Residues: CASSKEGGMNTEAFF. The chain employs TRBV5-1 and TRBJ1-1; D perhaps matches TRBD1 (6 bases). CDR3 length: 15 residues. Germline V lookup: CDR1 SGHRS, CDR2 YFSETQ. V was trimmed by 4 bases and J by 0 bases, leaving 13 bases between them. The full variable domain, rest sourced from reference TRBV5-1 and TRBJ1-1, is KAGVTQTPRYLIKTRGQQVTLSCSPISGHRSVSWYQQTPGQGLQFLFEYFSETQRNKGNFPGRFSGRQFSNSRSEMNVSTLELGDSALYLCASSKEGGMNTEAFFGQGTRLTVV.

This clonotype was observed a handful of times. The chain combines TRBV28 with TRBJ1-6; no clear D gene. The V gene lost 5 bases and the J gene lost 13 bases, with 15 bases spanning the gap. Germline V gene sequence: CDR1 MDHEN, CDR2 SYDVKM. The CDR3 is made up of 13 amino acids. DNA of the CDR3: TGTGCCAGCAGTCTAGGACCCAGTGGTCCCCTCCACTTT. It codes for CASSLGPSGPLHF.

The V call is TRBV5-4, the J call TRBJ1-2; 7 bases align to TRBD1. The CDR3 has 13 amino acids. Germline V gene lookup returns CDR1 SGHNT and CDR2 YYREEE (reference sequence). Unmatched junction bases numbered 6, after V lost 2 bases and J lost 8 bases. DNA for the CDR3: TGTGCCAGCAGCTTCCCCGACAGGGAGGGCTACACCTTC. This gives the protein CASSFPDREGYTF.

The sample holds a few counts of this clonotype. The CDR3 loop reads CASSERLNTEAFF. CDR3 in DNA: TGTGCCAGCAGTGAACGCTTGAACACTGAAGCTTTCTTT. The chain recombines TRBV6-4 with TRBJ1-1, with D hard to call. The CDR3 loop spans 13 amino acids. Between the trimmed V and J ends, which lost 3 bases and 0 bases, there was a span of 5 bases. Germline V gene sequence: CDR1 MRHNA, CDR2 SNTAGT.

The chain is built from TRBV20-1 and TRBJ1-3; a possible D gene is TRBD1 (6 bases). The germline CDR1 and CDR2 sequences are DFQATT and SNEGSKA (reference sequence). The CDR3 spans 15 residues. With 3 bases removed from V and 0 bases from J, the gap between germline ends came to 12 bases. CDR3 loop: CSASGGAVSGNTIYF. The DNA for the CDR3 is TGCAGTGCTAGTGGGGGGGCCGTCTCTGGAAACACCATATATTTT.

As DNA, the CDR3 is TGTGCCAGCACGCGGAGGAGTAATGAGCAGTTCTTC. It codes for CASTRRSNEQFF. This chain connects TRBV2 to TRBJ2-1, with a tentative D call TRBD2 (5 bases). CDR3 length equals 12 residues. V lost 7 bases and J 7 bases, leaving 11 bases between the germline ends. CDR1 and CDR2 (germline): SNHLY, FYNNEI.

This clonotype was observed a few times. The chain carries TRBV2 and TRBJ2-5; D gene uncertain. This CDR3 spans 13 amino acids. With 6 bases removed from V and 1 base from J, the gap between germline ends came to 9 bases. The V gene's germline CDR1 is SNHLY and CDR2 FYNNEI. CDR3 protein: CASSGRIQETQYF. The CDR3 DNA sequence: TGTGCCAGCAGCGGTAGAATCCAAGAGACCCAGTACTTC.

A few counts support this clonotype. The rearrangement uses TRBV29-1 and TRBJ2-7; no definite D call. Between the trimmed V and J ends, which lost 3 bases and 0 bases, there was a span of 3 bases. Germline-derived CDR1 and CDR2 are SQVTM and ANQGSEA. The CDR3 has 11 residues. The CDR3 sequence: CSVESSYEQYF. CDR3 in DNA: TGCAGCGTTGAGAGCTCCTACGAGCAGTACTTC.

This clonotype was observed a few times. The gene calls are TRBV15 and TRBJ1-3; D gene unclear. The CDR3 spans 15 residues. V was clipped by 0 bases and J by 1 base, with 7 bases between them. Per germline, CDR1 LNHNV and CDR2 YYDKDF (reference sequence). CDR3 sequence reads: CATSRDRGSGNTIYF. The CDR3 nucleotides read TGTGCCACCAGCAGAGATCGGGGTTCTGGAAACACCATATATTTT.

The sample holds one count of this clonotype. The chain carries TRBV21-1 and TRBJ2-5; the D call TRBD1 from the table was never checked on the DNA. TRBV21-1 is tagged as a pseudogene. This CDR3 is built from 16 residues. The CDR3 here is CASSKALKQAGKTQYF. The CDR3 coding sequence is TGTGCCAGCAGCAAAGCGCTTAAACAGGCCGGTAAGACCCAGTACTTC.

This chain uses TRBV20-1 with TRBJ1-2; TRBD1 matches at 10 bases. The CDR3 contains 12 residues. Germline V lookup: CDR1 DFQATT, CDR2 SNEGSKA (reference sequence). With 4 bases clipped from V and 7 bases from J, the junction kept 3 bases outside the gene matches. The CDR3 spells CSANRDRGGYTF. In nucleotides, the CDR3 is TGCAGTGCTAACCGGGACAGGGGTGGCTACACCTTC.

This clonotype was picked up a small number of times. V gene TRBV7-2 combines with J gene TRBJ1-2; possibly TRBD1 for D (5 bases). Per germline, CDR1 SGHTA and CDR2 FQGNSA. V was clipped by 2 bases and J by 6 bases, with 16 bases between them. There are 15 residues in the CDR3. CDR3 DNA sequence: TGTGCCAGCAGCTTATACCAGGGATCGAGGGATGGCTACACCTTC. Encoded protein: CASSLYQGSRDGYTF.

The chain combines TRBV5-1 with TRBJ1-1; no clear D gene. Per the germline V gene, CDR1 is SGHRS and CDR2 is YFSETQ. The CDR3 is 14 amino acids. Between the trimmed V and J ends, which lost 4 bases and 1 base, there was a span of 11 bases. DNA for the CDR3: TGCGCCAGCAGCCCGATACAGTCGAACACTGAAGCTTTCTTT. Translation: CASSPIQSNTEAFF.

This clonotype was seen more than once but under ten times. The chain has TRBV11-2 and TRBJ2-5, with unresolved D. Germline-derived CDR1 and CDR2 are SGHAT and FQNNGV. Trimming cost V 5 bases and J 4 bases, with 5 bases left between them. The CDR3 is 11 amino acids. The CDR3 DNA follows: TGTGCCAGCAGCCAAGTAGAGACCCAGTACTTC. Protein sequence: CASSQVETQYF.

This clonotype has only a few counts. The chain uses TRBV7-9 and TRBJ1-4, with D possibly TRBD1 on 6 matching bases. The germline gives CDR1 SEHNR, CDR2 FQNEAQ (reference sequence). V shed 6 bases and J shed 7 bases, with 24 bases lying between them. The length of the CDR3 is 17 residues. The CDR3 bases are TGTGCCAGCAGGGACCGGAGCGGGGACATAGGTACTGAAAAACTGTTTTTT. Translating it yields CASRDRSGDIGTEKLFF.

CDR3 DNA sequence: TGTGCCAGCAGCTTAGTCCGACAGAACACTGAAGCTTTCTTT. It encodes CASSLVRQNTEAFF. The V and J genes are TRBV7-8 and TRBJ1-1, with unresolved D. CDR3 length equals 14 residues. V lost 1 base and J 1 base, leaving 7 bases between the germline ends. Looked up from germline, CDR1 is SGHVS and CDR2 is FQNEAQ.

This clonotype was counted only a few times. V usage is TRBV7-8 and J usage is TRBJ2-7, with 11 bases lining up with TRBD1. With 1 base clipped from V and 7 bases from J, the junction kept 9 bases outside the gene matches. There are 16 residues in the CDR3. The V gene's germline CDR1 is SGHVS and CDR2 FQNEAQ. In DNA, the CDR3 is TGTGCCAGCAGCTTAGAAACCGGGACAGGGGGTTTTGAGCAGTACTTC. The encoded protein is CASSLETGTGGFEQYF.

The rearrangement links TRBV12-3 or TRBV12-4 to TRBJ2-1, with D uncertain. This CDR3 is built from 12 residues. The V end lost 2 bases, the J end lost 13 bases, and 12 bases lay between the germline ends. The CDR3 is CASSLIGPSQFF. In nucleotides, the CDR3 is TGTGCCAGCAGTTTAATCGGACCGTCTCAGTTCTTC.

This chain joins TRBV12-3 or TRBV12-4 and TRBJ1-5, with D possibly being TRBD1 (6 bases). Trimming removed 4 bases from V and 3 bases from J, with 16 bases in between. The CDR3 is made up of 16 amino acids. The CDR3 sequence is CASSWTATLNNQPQHF. CDR3 DNA sequence: TGTGCCAGCAGTTGGACAGCTACACTAAACAATCAGCCCCAGCATTTT.

The rearrangement links TRBV6-1 to TRBJ1-1; D is unresolved. The CDR3 covers 13 residues. The V gene lost 5 bases and the J gene lost 1 base, with 8 bases spanning the gap. The germline gives CDR1 MNHNS, CDR2 SASEGT. The CDR3 sequence: CASSQVKNTEAFF. DNA of the CDR3: TGTGCCAGCAGTCAAGTCAAGAACACTGAAGCTTTCTTT.

This clonotype was counted only a few times. The CDR3 here is CSAKADRGSEAFF. The CDR3 coding sequence is TGCAGTGCTAAAGCAGACAGGGGCTCTGAAGCTTTCTTT. This chain joins TRBV20-1 and TRBJ1-1; 8 positions agree with TRBD1. CDR1 and CDR2 (germline): DFQATT, SNEGSKA (reference sequence). With V trimmed by 4 bases and J by 6 bases, 7 bases remained unmatched. The CDR3 loop spans 13 amino acids.

This clonotype was counted between two and nine times. V gene TRBV5-1 combines with J gene TRBJ2-4, with D possibly matching TRBD1 (6 bases). CDR3 size: 16 residues. V dropped 3 bases and J dropped 9 bases, with 22 bases sitting between them. CDR1 is SGHRS, CDR2 YFSETQ, per germline. CDR3 DNA sequence: TGCGCCAGCAGCTCTAGTGGTCCAGGGGAGCAGGGCATTCAGTACTTC. Protein sequence: CASSSSGPGEQGIQYF. Complete variable domain (other parts from reference TRBV5-1 and TRBJ2-4): KAGVTQTPRYLIKTRGQQVTLSCSPISGHRSVSWYQQTPGQGLQFLFEYFSETQRNKGNFPGRFSGRQFSNSRSEMNVSTLELGDSALYLCASSSSGPGEQGIQYFGAGTRLSVL.